The following is a TCR beta chain sequence with its context. Trimming left V 0 bases short and J 2 bases short, with 17 bases between. CDR3 length equals 18 residues. The germline V gene encodes CDR1 LNHDA and CDR2 SQIVND (reference sequence). Clones were sequenced by immunoSEQ multiplex PCR, and TCRdb holds only the in-frame ones, with some missing. The data contain 35,000 to 45,000 clones, 85% to 95% of them singletons. This sample was included in a study of control samples from healthy donors and cancer patients. The sequence came from a woman in her thirties or forties with head and neck cancer. The rearrangement joins TRBV19 to TRBJ2-1, with D possibly matching TRBD1 (5 bases). Sequencing was performed on PBMCs. CDR3 region: CASSIDKVQGKPYNEQFF. CDR3 DNA sequence: TGTGCCAGTAGTATAGACAAGGTCCAGGGAAAGCCCTACAATGAGCAGTTCTTC. The variable domain in full, with the rest retrieved from reference TRBV19 and TRBJ2-1, is DGGITQSPKYLFRKEGQNVTLSCEQNLNHDAMYWYRQDPGQGLRLIYYSQIVNDFQKGDIAEGYSVSREKKESFPLTVTSAQKNPTAFYLCASSIDKVQGKPYNEQFFGPGTRLTVL.